These 7 T cell receptor beta chains were sequenced from one sample in a study of pediatric ulcerative colitis. This table comes from immunoSEQ multiplex PCR, and its TCRdb copy is limited to in-frame clones, with some not included. The data show 40,000 to 60,000 clones, roughly 79% seen once. One to two pinch biopsies were taken from the rectum during colonoscopy. Specimen: gut tissue. Receptors were obtained from a girl between 10 and 17 years old with moderate ulcerative colitis.

The chain combines TRBV9 with TRBJ2-2; tentatively, D is TRBD1 (5 bases). CDR3 length: 15 amino acids. From germline, CDR1 is SGDLS and CDR2 YYNGEE. Trimming left V 1 base short and J 3 bases short, with 10 bases between. The chain's CDR3 is CASSVRGSDTGELFF. CDR3 nucleotide sequence: TGTGCCAGCAGCGTAAGGGGTTCGGACACCGGGGAGCTGTTTTTT.

This rearrangement joins TRBV28 to TRBJ1-5, with D uncertain. The CDR3 is 17 residues long. Trimming removed 6 bases at V and 0 bases at J, with 18 bases between. Germline assignment: CDR1 MDHEN and CDR2 SYDVKM. The chain's CDR3 is CASSYSREDHSNQPQHF. DNA for the CDR3: TGTGCCAGCAGCTATTCCCGGGAGGATCATAGCAATCAGCCCCAGCATTTT.

The V gene is TRBV7-3, the J gene TRBJ2-7; 10 nucleotides agree with TRBD1. Germline values: CDR1 SGHTA, CDR2 FQGTGA. This CDR3 has 13 amino acids. J gave up 7 bases and V 5 bases, and 5 bases lay outside the gene matches. The CDR3 loop reads CASSPDRGREQYF. Written as DNA, the CDR3 is TGTGCCAGCAGCCCCGACAGGGGGCGGGAGCAGTACTTC.

The rearrangement uses TRBV7-9 and TRBJ2-2; no reliable D call. CDR1 and CDR2 from the germline V gene are SEHNR and FQNEAQ (reference sequence). CDR3 length equals 13 residues. Trimming took off 1 base at V and 3 bases at J, with 3 bases between the two ends. This CDR3 reads CASSLEHTGELFF. The CDR3 DNA is TGTGCCAGCAGCTTAGAGCACACCGGGGAGCTGTTTTTT.

This clone came up a few times. This rearrangement joins TRBV7-9 to TRBJ2-7; D may be TRBD2 (6 bases). Germline values: CDR1 SEHNR, CDR2 FQNEAQ (reference sequence). The CDR3 has 12 amino acids. Trimming removed 5 bases from V and 6 bases from J, with 11 bases in between. The CDR3 protein is CASSQTAGEQYF. The CDR3 DNA sequence: TGTGCCAGCAGCCAAACAGCGGGCGAGCAGTACTTC.

The chain recombines TRBV29-1 with TRBJ2-1; D remains unclear. The V end lost 1 base, the J end lost 7 bases, and 2 bases lay between the germline ends. The germline CDR1 and CDR2 sequences are SQVTM and ANQGSEA. The CDR3 extends over 10 amino acids. The CDR3 DNA sequence: TGCAGCGTTGAAGGGAATGAGCAGTTCTTC. Its translation: CSVEGNEQFF.

V usage is TRBV10-1 and J usage is TRBJ1-1; no definite D call. Per the germline V gene, CDR1 is WNHNN and CDR2 is SYGVQD (reference sequence). The CDR3 contains 15 residues. V lost 5 bases to trimming and J lost 1 base, with 14 bases between them. CDR3 sequence reads: CASSLRTESNTEAFF. CDR3 bases: TGCGCCAGCAGTCTCCGGACTGAGTCGAACACTGAAGCTTTCTTT.